Sequencing of this T cell receptor beta chain was carried out in a study of T cell responses to AZD1222 COVID-19 vaccine. Study overall: Timing groups of about 4 and about 12 weeks for second doses were pooled. Study findings and constraints: Vaccine-related CD4 TCRs covered spike, predominating at 160-218 and 743-854. Seropositive at baseline were only six AZD1222 recipients. In the spike-specific TCR repertoire, nearly half reportedly target unmutated variant regions.

Details on this clone: The antigen is undetermined.

The CDR3 is 15 residues long. V lost 1 base and J lost 12, with 19 bases in between. Looked up from germline, CDR1 is SEHNR and CDR2 is FQNEAQ (reference sequence). Clones were read by immunoSEQ multiplex PCR, and TCRdb kept only the in-frame ones, dropping some. The sample includes around 100,000 clones, about nine tenths of them seen just once. The specimen was peripheral blood, collected on day 0 of AZD1222 vaccination. The chain employs TRBV7-9 and TRBJ2-1; weak D call: TRBD2 (6 bases). This TCR was sampled from an adult in good health. The CDR3 reads CASSLESWRDRRQFF. The CDR3 nucleotides read TGTGCCAGCAGCTTAGAAAGCTGGCGGGATAGGCGGCAGTTCTTC.